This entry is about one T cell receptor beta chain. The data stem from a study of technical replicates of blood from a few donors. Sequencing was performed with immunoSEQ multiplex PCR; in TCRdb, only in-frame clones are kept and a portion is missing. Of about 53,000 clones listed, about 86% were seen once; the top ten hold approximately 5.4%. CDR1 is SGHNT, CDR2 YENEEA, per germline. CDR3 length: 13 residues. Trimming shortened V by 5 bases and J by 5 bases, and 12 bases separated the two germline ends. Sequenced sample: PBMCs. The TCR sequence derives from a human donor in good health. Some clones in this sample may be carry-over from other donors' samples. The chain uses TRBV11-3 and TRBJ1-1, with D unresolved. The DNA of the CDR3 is TGTGCCAGCAGCCCCTCGGGGAGGACTGAAGCTTTCTTT. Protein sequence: CASSPSGRTEAFF.